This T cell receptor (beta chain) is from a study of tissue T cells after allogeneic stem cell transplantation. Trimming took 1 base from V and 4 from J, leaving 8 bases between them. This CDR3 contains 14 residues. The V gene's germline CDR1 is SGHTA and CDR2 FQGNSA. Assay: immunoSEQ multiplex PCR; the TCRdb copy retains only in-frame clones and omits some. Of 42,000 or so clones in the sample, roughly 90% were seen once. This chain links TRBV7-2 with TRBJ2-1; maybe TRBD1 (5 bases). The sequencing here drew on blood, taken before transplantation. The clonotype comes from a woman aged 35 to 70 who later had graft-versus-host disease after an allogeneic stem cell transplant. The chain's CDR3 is CASSLGTTYNEQFF. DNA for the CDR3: TGTGCCAGCAGCTTAGGGACAACTTACAATGAGCAGTTCTTC.